What follows describes a single T cell receptor beta chain. Its antigen is not known. These data belong to a study of cytomegalovirus exposure and HLA in healthy donors. In the study overall: HLA-typed donors were the source of approximately 80 million unique TCRs, which an early data release held. General study results and limits: Accurate prediction of HLA-A and HLA-B alleles (for most subjects) was reportedly achieved from TCR beta sequences. There were several of the most significant clusters that appeared linked to common viral pathogens in a later analysis.

The V gene lost 7 bases and the J gene lost 0 bases, with 12 bases spanning the gap. CDR3 length: 14 residues. Germline V gene lookup returns CDR1 MNHNS and CDR2 SASEGT. Healthy bone marrow donors made up the cohort. 60 Vbeta and 13 Jbeta primers were used in PCR. Repertoires were generated with immunoSEQ multiplex PCR, while TCRdb's copy carries only in-frame clones and drops some. The sample records 150,000 to 200,000 clones, roughly 80% being singletons. Source material: PBMCs. The chain combines TRBV6-1 with TRBJ1-1; D is uncertain. The source is a woman aged 30 to 39 in good health and CMV-seronegative. CDR3 region: CASTGASVNTEAFF. CDR3 DNA sequence: TGTGCCAGCACCGGAGCCTCGGTGAACACTGAAGCTTTCTTT.